A single sample gave rise to the 29 T cell receptor beta chains below, sequenced in a study of human CD8 memory T cell subsets. Sequencing libraries of TCR beta were made by UMI-labeled 5' RACE. For each CDR3 protein, TCRdb gives one entry from its re-call of the 5' RACE reads, without DNA. Its table records roughly 5,000 distinct CDR3 sequences. The material sequenced was CD8+ effector memory T cells (TEM) sorted from PBMCs. The subset was: effector memory CD8 T cells, CCR7- CD45RO+ CD95+. The receptors come from a human donor in good health.

V is TRBV27 and J is TRBJ1-2. This CDR3 is built from 14 residues. Germline CDR1 reads MNHEY; CDR2 reads SMNVEV (reference sequence). CDR3 residues: CASSSNFRRDGYTF.

In terms of frequency, this clonotype is medium-sized. This CDR3 reads CASSFFTANEQFF. The rearrangement links TRBV11-2 to TRBJ2-1. Per germline, CDR1 SGHAT and CDR2 FQNNGV. CDR3 length: 13 residues.

CDR3 residues: CASSDSSASTGELFF. This chain connects TRBV6-4 to TRBJ2-2. In germline, CDR1 is MRHNA, CDR2 SNTAGT. The CDR3 has 15 residues.

This rearrangement joins TRBV3-1 to TRBJ1-1. The V gene's germline CDR1 is LGHDT and CDR2 YNNKEL (reference sequence). The CDR3 spans 17 residues. CDR3 protein: CASSQDGAGLLTTEAFF.

Its frequency marks this clonotype as medium-sized. The chain combines TRBV27 with TRBJ1-4; TCRdb gives TRBD1 as the D gene, but with no DNA this cannot be confirmed. The CDR3 loop spans 17 amino acids. Germline V gene sequence: CDR1 MNHEY, CDR2 SMNVEV (reference sequence). The CDR3 spells CASSSLAGGERNEKLFF.

Frequency places this clonotype as medium-sized. The rearrangement uses TRBV27 and TRBJ2-5; TCRdb calls TRBD1, which cannot be checked without DNA. Germline V gene sequence: CDR1 MNHEY, CDR2 SMNVEV (reference sequence). CDR3 length: 19 amino acids. This CDR3 reads CASSPSPTTGAVWGETQYF.

The genes are TRBV12-3 or TRBV12-4 and TRBJ2-5; the D call of TRBD1 rests on TCRdb alone, since no DNA is present to check it. The CDR3 has 14 amino acids. The CDR3 protein is CASSHRGSQETQYF.

The chain links TRBV29-1 to TRBJ2-1; TCRdb's assignment of TRBD1 cannot be checked, as there is no DNA. CDR3 size: 14 residues. Per germline, CDR1 SQVTM and CDR2 ANQGSEA. The chain's CDR3 is CSVRPGGAYNEQFF.

The J gene is TRBJ2-7, the V gene TRBV28; TCRdb's assignment of TRBD1 cannot be checked, as there is no DNA. From germline, CDR1 is MDHEN and CDR2 SYDVKM. The CDR3 sequence is 17 residues long. CDR3 region: CASSSGGTGGASYEQYF.

V gene TRBV11-3 combines with J gene TRBJ2-1; no DNA is available, so the TRBD2 call from TCRdb remains unchecked. CDR3 size: 13 residues. Germline-derived CDR1 and CDR2 are SGHNT and YENEEA. CDR3 protein: CASTSGTNNEQFF.

This sequence joins TRBV12-3 or TRBV12-4 and TRBJ2-7. This CDR3 is built from 12 residues. This CDR3 is CASSLLGYEQYF.

The chain joins TRBV11-2 to TRBJ2-2; TCRdb's D call, TRBD1, is unchecked because there is no DNA. This CDR3 contains 14 residues. CDR1 SGHAT and CDR2 FQNNGV come from the germline V gene. CDR3 region: CASSWTGNTGELFF.

The V call is TRBV4-1, the J call TRBJ2-2; TCRdb names TRBD1, which stays unverified in the absence of DNA. The CDR3 runs to 15 residues. Germline assignment: CDR1 MGHRA and CDR2 YSYEKL. The CDR3 sequence is CASSQGSRDTGELFF.

This clonotype registers medium-sized by frequency. V is TRBV2 and J is TRBJ2-1. This CDR3 has 19 amino acids. Germline CDR1 is SNHLY and CDR2 is FYNNEI. The CDR3 here is CASSAAGARFAYDYNEQFF.

CDR3 loop: CASSRSTGEDTQYF. The J gene is TRBJ2-3, the V gene TRBV3-1; there is no DNA to check the TCRdb D call of TRBD1. CDR3 size: 14 residues. In germline, CDR1 is LGHDT, CDR2 YNNKEL (reference sequence).

V is TRBV5-1 and J is TRBJ1-4; TCRdb selects TRBD1, and the lack of DNA leaves this call unchecked. The germline CDR1 and CDR2 sequences are SGHRS and YFSETQ. The CDR3 spans 15 residues. This CDR3 reads CASSLYGTGYEKLFF.

The V call is TRBV5-6, the J call TRBJ1-2; as DNA is missing, the TRBD1 call by TCRdb cannot be tested. The CDR3 has 14 residues. Germline-derived CDR1 and CDR2 are SGHDT and YYEEEE. The CDR3 loop reads CASSLGQDSYGYTF.

The J gene is TRBJ2-3, the V gene TRBV9; without DNA, the TCRdb call of TRBD2 cannot be checked. The germline V gene has CDR1 SGDLS and CDR2 YYNGEE. CDR3 length: 15 amino acids. The CDR3 sequence: CASSGGFSRTDTQYF.

This chain uses TRBV7-3 with TRBJ2-2; there is no DNA to check the TCRdb D call of TRBD1. The CDR3 is 15 amino acids. Germline CDR1 reads SGHTA; CDR2 reads FQGTGA. The chain's CDR3 is CASSFLAGAAGELFF.

This chain connects TRBV28 to TRBJ2-2; without DNA, the TCRdb call of TRBD1 cannot be checked. The CDR3 length is 15 residues. Germline V gene lookup returns CDR1 MDHEN and CDR2 SYDVKM. The CDR3 sequence is CASSLKQGETGELFF. The full variable domain, its missing parts supplied by reference TRBV28 and TRBJ2-2, is DVKVTQSSRYLVKRTGEKVFLECVQDMDHENMFWYRQDPGLGLRLIYFSYDVKMKEKGDIPEGYSVSREKKERFSLILESASTNQTSMYLCASSLKQGETGELFFGEGSRLTVL.

This clonotype is called medium-sized based on its frequency. V gene TRBV30 combines with J gene TRBJ2-5. Germline V gene lookup returns CDR1 GTSNPN and CDR2 SVGIG (reference sequence). The CDR3 extends over 11 amino acids. This CDR3 is CAWIRSETQYF.

The gene calls are TRBV20-1 and TRBJ2-4. The CDR3 is 13 amino acids. In germline, CDR1 is DFQATT, CDR2 SNEGSKA (reference sequence). The CDR3 spells CSARLGERNIQYF.

V and J are TRBV5-1 and TRBJ2-7; as DNA is missing, the TRBD2 call by TCRdb cannot be tested. Germline CDR1 is SGHRS and CDR2 is YFSETQ. The CDR3 is 16 amino acids. CDR3 in amino acids: CASSSPQEGTRYEQYF.

Frequency places this clonotype as medium-sized. V and J are TRBV20-1 and TRBJ2-3; the D call of TRBD1 rests on TCRdb alone, since no DNA is present to check it. The CDR3 sequence is 15 residues long. Germline lookup yields CDR1 DFQATT and CDR2 SNEGSKA (reference sequence). The CDR3 sequence: CSASGTGTHTDTQYF.

This sequence joins TRBV28 and TRBJ1-2; the D call from TCRdb, TRBD1, cannot be confirmed without DNA. CDR3 length: 15 amino acids. Per the germline V gene, CDR1 is MDHEN and CDR2 is SYDVKM. The CDR3 sequence is CASSQLTGGNYGYTF.

The chain carries TRBV5-1 and TRBJ2-1; TCRdb lists TRBD1, though no DNA is available to test this call. CDR3 size: 13 residues. CDR1 is SGHRS and CDR2 is YFSETQ in the germline V gene. The CDR3: CASSLNQGSEQFF.

This chain connects TRBV28 to TRBJ2-1; TCRdb designates TRBD2, a call that cannot be tested without DNA. This CDR3 contains 11 residues. Germline loops: CDR1 MDHEN, CDR2 SYDVKM. This CDR3 reads CASGGNNEQFF.

The chain's CDR3 is CAIEDSSYNEQFF. This chain joins TRBV10-3 and TRBJ2-1. This CDR3 comprises 13 residues. Looked up from germline, CDR1 is ENHRY and CDR2 is SYGVKD.

This clonotype is deemed medium-sized by its frequency. The chain links TRBV6-5 to TRBJ2-7; checking the TCRdb D call of TRBD2 is not possible without DNA. Germline V CDR1 and CDR2: MNHEY, SVGAGI. The CDR3 consists of 15 residues. The CDR3 loop is CASTGLAGGSYEQYF.